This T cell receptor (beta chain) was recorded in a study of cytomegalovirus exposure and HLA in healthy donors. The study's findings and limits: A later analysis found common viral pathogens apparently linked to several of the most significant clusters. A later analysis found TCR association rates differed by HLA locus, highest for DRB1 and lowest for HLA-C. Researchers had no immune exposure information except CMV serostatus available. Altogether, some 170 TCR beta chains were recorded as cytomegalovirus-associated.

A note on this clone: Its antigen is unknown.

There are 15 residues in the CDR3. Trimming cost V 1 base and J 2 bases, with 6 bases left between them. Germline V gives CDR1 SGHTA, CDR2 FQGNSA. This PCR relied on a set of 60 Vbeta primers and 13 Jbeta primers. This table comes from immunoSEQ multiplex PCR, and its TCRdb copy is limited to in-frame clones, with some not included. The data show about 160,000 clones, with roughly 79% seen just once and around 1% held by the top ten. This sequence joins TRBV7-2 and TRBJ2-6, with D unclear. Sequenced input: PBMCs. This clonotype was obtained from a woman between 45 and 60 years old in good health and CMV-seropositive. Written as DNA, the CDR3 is TGTGCCAGCAGCTTAGAACCGGCTGGGGCCAACGTCCTGACTTTC. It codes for CASSLEPAGANVLTF.